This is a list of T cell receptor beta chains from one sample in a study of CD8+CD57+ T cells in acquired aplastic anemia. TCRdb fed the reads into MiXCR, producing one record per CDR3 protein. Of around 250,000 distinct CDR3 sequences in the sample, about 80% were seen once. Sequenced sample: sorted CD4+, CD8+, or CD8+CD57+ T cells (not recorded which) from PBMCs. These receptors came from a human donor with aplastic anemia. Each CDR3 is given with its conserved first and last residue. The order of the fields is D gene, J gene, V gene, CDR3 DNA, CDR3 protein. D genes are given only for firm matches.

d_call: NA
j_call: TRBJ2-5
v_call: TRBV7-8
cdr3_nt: TGTGCCAGCAGCAGTCGTCGCGAGCAGAAGACCCAGTACTTC
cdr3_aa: CASSSRREQKTQYF

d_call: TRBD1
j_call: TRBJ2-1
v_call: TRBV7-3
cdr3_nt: TGTGCCAGCAGCCAAGGGGGCGGAAGGGGTCAGGATGAGCAGTTCTTC
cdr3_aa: CASSQGGGRGQDEQFF

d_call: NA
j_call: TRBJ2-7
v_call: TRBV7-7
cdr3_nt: TGTGCCGCCCTCGGCCGGGGCCTAGCCTACGAGCAGTACTTC
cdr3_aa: CAALGRGLAYEQYF

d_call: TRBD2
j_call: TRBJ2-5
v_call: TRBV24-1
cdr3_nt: TGTGCCACCGGGACTAGCGGGGGTCAGGAGAAGCAGTACTTC
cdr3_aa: CATGTSGGQEKQYF

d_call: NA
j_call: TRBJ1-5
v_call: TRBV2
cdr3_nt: TGTGCCAGCGGGGACGGGTATAGCAATCAGCCCTATCATTTC
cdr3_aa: CASGDGYSNQPYHF

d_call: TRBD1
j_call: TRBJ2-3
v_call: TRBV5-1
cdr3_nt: TGCGCCAGCAGCTCCGCCCAGGGACAGGGTACGCAGTATTTT
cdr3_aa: CASSSAQGQGTQYF

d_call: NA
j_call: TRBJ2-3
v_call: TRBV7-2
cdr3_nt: TGTGCCAGCAGCTTGACTCCAGACGTCGGAGACCTTCAGTATTTT
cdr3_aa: CASSLTPDVGDLQYF

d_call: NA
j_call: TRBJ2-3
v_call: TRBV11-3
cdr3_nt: TGTGCCGGCAGCTTGGAGAGGGACGCAGATACGCAGTATTTT
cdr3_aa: CAGSLERDADTQYF

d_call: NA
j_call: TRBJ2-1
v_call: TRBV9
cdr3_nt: TGTGCCAGCAGCGGAGGGTCAGATACGCAGCAGTTTTTC
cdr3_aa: CASSGGSDTQQFF

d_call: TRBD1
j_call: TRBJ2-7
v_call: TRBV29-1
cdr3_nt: TGCAGCGTTGAAGGGGACAGGTTTGGCGAGCAGTACTTC
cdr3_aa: CSVEGDRFGEQYF

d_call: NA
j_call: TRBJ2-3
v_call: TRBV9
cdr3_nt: TGTGCCAGCGGCGCCGCGACTAACATACTGGACATCGAGTATTTT
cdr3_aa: CASGAATNILDIEYF